Below are 10 T cell receptor beta chains sequenced from a single sample in a study of blood T cell repertoires in COVID-19. Clones were sequenced by immunoSEQ multiplex PCR, and TCRdb holds only the in-frame ones, with some missing. Of some 180,000 clones listed, 70% to 90% were seen once; the top ten hold 18%. The source material was peripheral blood. Receptors were obtained from a man aged 50 or older with COVID-19, enrolled during active disease.

V and J are TRBV5-6 and TRBJ1-1; tentative D call: TRBD1 (6 bases). In germline, CDR1 is SGHDT, CDR2 YYEEEE. This CDR3 has 14 amino acids. Trimming removed 4 bases from V and 1 base from J, with 11 bases in between. The CDR3: CASSPDSKNTEAFF. The CDR3 nucleotides are TGTGCCAGCAGCCCGGACAGCAAGAACACTGAAGCTTTCTTT.

The rearrangement joins TRBV4-1 to TRBJ2-7; D remains unclear. V shed 4 bases and J shed 1 base, with 11 bases lying between them. Germline V gene lookup returns CDR1 MGHRA and CDR2 YSYEKL. The CDR3 is 14 residues long. The CDR3 here is CASSLLVLSYEQYF. As DNA, the CDR3 is TGCGCCAGCAGCCTCCTTGTTCTATCCTACGAGCAGTACTTC.

This rearrangement joins TRBV5-6 to TRBJ2-7, with TRBD2 matching 9 bases. V gave up 3 bases and J gave up 4 bases; unmatched junction bases: 8. The length of the CDR3 is 15 residues. In germline, CDR1 is SGHDT, CDR2 YYEEEE. CDR3 bases: TGTGCCAGCAGCTCACCGGGACTAGCCGCTTACGAGCAGTACTTC. It specifies CASSSPGLAAYEQYF.

This clone came up a few times. The gene calls are TRBV7-9 and TRBJ1-2; D not certain. The CDR3 covers 11 residues. Germline CDR1 is SEHNR and CDR2 is FQNEAQ (reference sequence). Trimming removed 4 bases from V and 6 bases from J, with 6 bases in between. The CDR3 sequence: CASSSRDGYTF. CDR3 in DNA: TGTGCCAGCAGCTCTCGAGATGGCTACACCTTC. The full variable domain, with the rest looked up from reference TRBV7-9 and TRBJ1-2, is DTGVSQNPRHKITKRGQNVTFRCDPISEHNRLYWYRQTLGQGPEFLTYFQNEAQLEKSRLLSDRFSAERPKGSFSTLEIQRTEQGDSAMYLCASSSRDGYTFGSGTRLTVV.

This chain connects TRBV5-1 to TRBJ2-1; possibly TRBD1 for D (5 bases). V shed 4 bases and J shed 5 bases, with 10 bases lying between them. The CDR3 covers 13 residues. Germline CDR1 reads SGHRS; CDR2 reads YFSETQ. The CDR3 reads CASSPDSNNEQFF. CDR3 nucleotide sequence: TGCGCCAGCAGCCCCGACAGTAACAATGAGCAGTTCTTC.

The J gene is TRBJ1-6, the V gene TRBV9, with a weak D call TRBD1 (5 bases). CDR3 size: 15 residues. V lost 0 bases and J lost 7, with 11 bases in between. Germline V gene sequence: CDR1 SGDLS, CDR2 YYNGEE. This CDR3 reads CASSVDGRDNSPLHF. The CDR3 DNA reads TGTGCCAGCAGCGTAGACGGGCGGGACAATTCACCCCTCCACTTT. Filled out from reference TRBV9 and TRBJ1-6, the complete variable domain reads DSGVTQTPKHLITATGQRVTLRCSPRSGDLSVYWYQQSLDQGLQFLIQYYNGEERAKGNILERFSAQQFPDLHSELNLSSLELGDSALYFCASSVDGRDNSPLHFGNGTRLTVT.

This chain links TRBV6-2 or TRBV6-3 with TRBJ2-3, with 15 positions matching TRBD2. Germline lookup yields CDR1 MNHEY and CDR2 SVGEGT. This CDR3 is 21 amino acids long. With 1 base clipped from V and 5 bases from J, the junction kept 16 bases outside the gene matches. This CDR3 reads CASSYLMGLAGGNQFGDTQYF. The CDR3 DNA follows: TGTGCCAGCAGTTACTTAATGGGACTAGCGGGGGGCAATCAATTTGGAGATACGCAGTATTTT.

This clone appeared a single time. The chain is built from TRBV7-3 and TRBJ2-2, with TRBD2 matching 9 bases. CDR3 length equals 15 residues. Unmatched junction bases numbered 2, after V lost 5 bases and J lost 1 base. Germline values: CDR1 SGHTA, CDR2 FQGTGA. Written as DNA, the CDR3 is TGTGCCAGCAGCGGTAGCGGGGGGAACACCGGGGAGCTGTTTTTT. It yields the protein CASSGSGGNTGELFF.

The chain uses TRBV5-1 and TRBJ2-5; 7 nucleotides agree with TRBD1. The CDR3 sequence is 13 residues long. Unmatched junction bases numbered 2, after V lost 4 bases and J lost 2 bases. Germline loops: CDR1 SGHRS, CDR2 YFSETQ. CDR3 nucleotide sequence: TGCGCCAGCAGCAGGGGACAGCAAGAGACCCAGTACTTC. Amino acid sequence: CASSRGQQETQYF.

This clone was counted once. V gene TRBV6-6 combines with J gene TRBJ2-1; 8 bases line up with TRBD2. The CDR3 is 15 residues long. J lost 7 bases, V lost 8 bases, and 13 bases had no gene match. Per germline, CDR1 MNHNY and CDR2 SVGAGI (reference sequence). CDR3 in DNA: TGTGCCAGCCGCCTAGGTAGCGGGGCGGGGAATGAGCAGTTCTTC. Protein product: CASRLGSGAGNEQFF.